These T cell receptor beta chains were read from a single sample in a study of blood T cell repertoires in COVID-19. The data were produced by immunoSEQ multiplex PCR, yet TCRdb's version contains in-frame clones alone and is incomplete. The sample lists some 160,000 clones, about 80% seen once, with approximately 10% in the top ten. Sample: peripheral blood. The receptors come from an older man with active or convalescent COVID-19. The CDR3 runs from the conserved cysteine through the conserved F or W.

CASSHPSSDSHEAFF,TRBV3-1/TRBV3-2,TRBJ1-1
CASSPGTGGGETQYF,TRBV19,TRBJ2-5
CASSPLGKAGGEKLFF,TRBV7-2,TRBJ1-4
CASSPLDREWETQYF,TRBV28,TRBJ2-5
CASSSPGQSNEKLFF,TRBV28,TRBJ1-4
CASSPQRDTSSEKLFF,TRBV18,TRBJ1-4
CASSFTRLNQPQHF,TRBV7-2,TRBJ1-5
CASSQDHRTNYGYTF,TRBV3-1/TRBV3-2,TRBJ1-2
CATSKRQSSYGYTF,TRBV15,TRBJ1-2
CAGRRDRVGYTF,TRBV2,TRBJ1-2
CAWTRGPGQGDQPQHF,TRBV30,TRBJ1-5
CASSFGKDYSGNTIYF,TRBV11-2,TRBJ1-3
CASSFSTVHSYEQYF,TRBV5-5,TRBJ2-7
CSVDNSISQETQYF,TRBV29-1,TRBJ2-5
CASSSLGTGGEKLFF,TRBV5-6,TRBJ1-4
CASRPSGRGLEKPQYF,TRBV28,TRBJ2-5
CASSAGTGDQPQHF,TRBV5-1,TRBJ1-5
CASSLRGDRSYEQYF,TRBV7-2,TRBJ2-7
CASSDGTGYPYSNQPQHF,TRBV9,TRBJ1-5
CATSDSRFRASSYNEQFF,TRBV24-1,TRBJ2-1
CASSRRMGGGPGNTIYF,TRBV14,TRBJ1-3
CATSDLRTPLYEAFF,TRBV24-1,TRBJ1-1
CASSLDSTRTYEQYF,TRBV7-2,TRBJ2-7
CASSRQAQGNQPQHF,TRBV6-5,TRBJ1-5
CASSRLRTGGWGYTF,TRBV6-2/TRBV6-3,TRBJ1-2
CASSTAGGGYTF,TRBV16,TRBJ1-2
CASSREGHQPQHF,TRBV9,TRBJ1-5
CASSPRVKGNQPQHF,TRBV6-5,TRBJ1-5
CASSLRDSSYNEQFF,TRBV11-2,TRBJ2-1
CASSDTTGNIANYGYTF,TRBV5-1,TRBJ1-2
CAWRTQVIANYGYTF,TRBV30,TRBJ1-2
CASSESPNTEAFF,TRBV9,TRBJ1-1
CASRNGDRTNSPLHF,TRBV28,TRBJ1-6
CASSPGTRRGEQFF,TRBV19,TRBJ2-1